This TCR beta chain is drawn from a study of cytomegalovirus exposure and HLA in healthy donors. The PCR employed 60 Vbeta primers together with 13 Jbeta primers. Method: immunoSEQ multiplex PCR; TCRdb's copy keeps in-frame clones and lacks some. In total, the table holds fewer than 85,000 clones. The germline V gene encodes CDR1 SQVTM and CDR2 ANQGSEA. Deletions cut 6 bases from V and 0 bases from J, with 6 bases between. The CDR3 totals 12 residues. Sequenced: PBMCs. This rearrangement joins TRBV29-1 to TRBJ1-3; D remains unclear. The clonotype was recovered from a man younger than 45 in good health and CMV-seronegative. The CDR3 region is CSVTDSGNTIYF. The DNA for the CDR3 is TGCAGCGTCACAGACTCTGGAAACACCATATATTTT.